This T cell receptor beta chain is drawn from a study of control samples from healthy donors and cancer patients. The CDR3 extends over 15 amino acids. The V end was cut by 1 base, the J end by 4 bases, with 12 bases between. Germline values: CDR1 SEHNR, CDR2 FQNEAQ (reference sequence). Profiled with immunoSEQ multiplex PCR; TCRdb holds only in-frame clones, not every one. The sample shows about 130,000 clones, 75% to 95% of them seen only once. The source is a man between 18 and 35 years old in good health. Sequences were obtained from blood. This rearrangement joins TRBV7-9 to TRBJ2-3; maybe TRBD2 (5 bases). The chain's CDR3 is CASSLGPTRPDTQYF. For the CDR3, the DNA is TGTGCCAGCAGCTTAGGCCCTACTAGACCAGATACGCAGTATTTT.